Below are 26 T cell receptor beta chains sequenced from a single sample in a study of tumor-infiltrating lymphocytes in localized non-small cell lung cancer. Data came from immunoSEQ multiplex PCR; TCRdb stores just in-frame clones and leaves some out. The data contain around 16,000 clones, about three quarters of them singletons. Specimen: lung tumor tissue. The receptors here all came from a human donor with non-small cell lung cancer.

The chain is built from TRBV5-4 and TRBJ1-4; the D gene is possibly TRBD1 (6 bases). The V gene's germline CDR1 is SGHNT and CDR2 YYREEE (reference sequence). This CDR3 has 15 amino acids. The V gene lost 3 bases and the J gene lost 7 bases, with 16 bases spanning the gap. Here the CDR3 reads CASSSTGRPGEKLFF. CDR3 bases: TGTGCCAGCAGCTCTACAGGGCGCCCGGGTGAAAAACTGTTTTTT.

The chain has TRBV7-6 and TRBJ1-5, with D perhaps matching TRBD1 (5 bases). Per the germline V gene, CDR1 is SGHVS and CDR2 is FNYEAQ. The CDR3 has 15 amino acids. Trimming took off 5 bases at V and 2 bases at J, with 13 bases between the two ends. The DNA of the CDR3 is TGTGCCAGCAGCCTCGGGAGGGGTGGCAATCAGCCCCAGCATTTT. Translation gives CASSLGRGGNQPQHF. Full variable domain (outside the CDR3, taken from reference TRBV7-6 and TRBJ1-5): GAGVSQSPRYKVTKRGQDVALRCDPISGHVSLYWYRQALGQGPEFLTYFNYEAQQDKSGLPNDRFSAERPEGSISTLTIQRTEQRDSAMYRCASSLGRGGNQPQHFGDGTRLSIL.

This clone was recorded a few times. The gene calls are TRBV6-1 and TRBJ1-2, with TRBD1 matching over 8 bases. V was clipped by 6 bases and J by 4 bases; unmatched bases: 10. The CDR3 is made up of 15 amino acids. Germline V gene data show CDR1 as MNHNS and CDR2 as SASEGT. Here the CDR3 reads CASRPDRTGSYGYTF. The CDR3 region has the DNA TGTGCCAGCAGACCGGATAGGACAGGGTCCTATGGCTACACCTTC.

CDR3 region: CASSSKALAGGQRYNEQFF. The CDR3 region has the DNA TGTGCCAGCTCATCGAAGGCCCTAGCGGGAGGTCAGAGGTACAATGAGCAGTTCTTC. This rearrangement joins TRBV18 to TRBJ2-1, with 11 positions matching TRBD2. The CDR3 length is 19 residues. CDR1 and CDR2 from the germline V gene are KGHSH and LQKENI. J gave up 4 bases and V 5 bases, and 16 bases lay outside the gene matches.

This clone is a singleton in its sample. The chain recombines TRBV7-8 with TRBJ2-1; 14 bases are shared with TRBD2. The trim removed 5 bases at V and 7 bases at J, leaving 22 bases unmatched. Per the germline V gene, CDR1 is SGHVS and CDR2 is FQNEAQ. There are 21 residues in the CDR3. For the CDR3, the DNA is TGTGCCAGCAGCGCATTGCGACTAGCGGGGGGGCAGACCCGGAAGTTGAATGAGCAGTTCTTC. This translates into CASSALRLAGGQTRKLNEQFF.

CDR3 sequence (DNA): TGCGCCAGCAGTCTCCTAGGGGTCTGGTACGAGCAGTACTTC. As protein: CASSLLGVWYEQYF. The V call is TRBV23-1, the J call TRBJ2-7; D might be TRBD1 (5 bases). TRBV23-1 is an open reading frame whose function is uncertain. This CDR3 comprises 14 residues. Trimming cost V 4 bases and J 4 bases, with 14 bases left between them.

The DNA of the CDR3 is TGTGCCAGCAGCCGGTACGGGAGCGGGGTACAGAGCTCCTACGAGCAGTACTTC. This translates into CASSRYGSGVQSSYEQYF. The chain uses TRBV5-4 and TRBJ2-7; 7 bases align to TRBD2. V shed 4 bases and J 0 bases; nucleotides not matched to a gene: 16. Per germline, CDR1 SGHNT and CDR2 YYREEE (reference sequence). CDR3 length equals 18 residues.

The V call is TRBV12-5, the J call TRBJ2-7; 9 bases line up with TRBD1. V trimming: 0 bases; J trimming: 3 bases; junction bases outside the gene matches: 9. The germline V gene encodes CDR1 LGHNT and CDR2 FRNRAP. The CDR3 spans 17 residues. The CDR3 DNA is TGTGCTAGTGGTTTGGTGACGGGACAGGGTAACCACTACGAGCAGTACTTC. Protein product: CASGLVTGQGNHYEQYF.

The chain combines TRBV2 with TRBJ1-5; D uncertain. V dropped 3 bases and J dropped 0 bases, with 6 bases sitting between them. In germline, CDR1 is SNHLY, CDR2 FYNNEI. CDR3 length: 14 amino acids. The CDR3 reads CASSDGNSNQPQHF. CDR3 nucleotide sequence: TGTGCCAGCAGTGACGGGAATAGCAATCAGCCCCAGCATTTT. Drawing the rest from reference TRBV2 and TRBJ1-5, the complete variable domain is EPEVTQTPSHQVTQMGQEVILRCVPISNHLYFYWYRQILGQKVEFLVSFYNNEISEKSEIFDDQFSVERPDGSNFTLKIRSTKLEDSAMYFCASSDGNSNQPQHFGDGTRLSIL.

The chain carries TRBV7-2 and TRBJ1-3; TRBD1 aligns across 9 bases. This CDR3 comprises 16 residues. V trimming: 3 bases; J trimming: 3 bases; junction bases outside the gene matches: 6. Per the germline V gene, CDR1 is SGHTA and CDR2 is FQGNSA. This chain's CDR3 is CASSFAGTGSGNTIYF. In DNA form, the CDR3 reads TGTGCCAGCAGCTTTGCCGGGACAGGGAGTGGAAACACCATATATTTT.

This sequence joins TRBV18 and TRBJ2-1; D gene ambiguous. The CDR3 is made up of 12 amino acids. V lost 3 bases to trimming and J lost 10 bases, with 10 bases between them. Germline lookup yields CDR1 KGHSH and CDR2 LQKENI. The CDR3 sequence is CASSPLRGEQFF. The CDR3, as DNA: TGTGCCAGCTCACCCCTCCGCGGAGAGCAGTTCTTC.

Points on this clone: A read error may account for a junction end that differs from germline. This rearrangement joins TRBV7-7 to TRBJ2-1, with 7 bases matching TRBD1. Germline V gene sequence: CDR1 SSHAT, CDR2 FNYEAQ (reference sequence). This CDR3 contains 14 residues. CDR3 sequence (DNA): TGTGCTAGCAGCGCGACAGGGTTGGCGGATGAGCAGTTCTTC. Protein product: CASSATGLADEQFF.

This chain connects TRBV28 to TRBJ2-4; TRBD1 matches at 7 bases. Germline-derived CDR1 and CDR2 are MDHEN and SYDVKM. Trimming at V came to 4 bases and at J to 0 bases, leaving 12 bases not matched to a gene. This CDR3 comprises 18 residues. In DNA, the CDR3 is TGTGCCAGCAGTTCACGCTACAGGGGTTTACGAGCCAAAAACATTCAGTACTTC. Translation gives CASSSRYRGLRAKNIQYF.

The CDR3 bases are TGTGCCAGCAGCTTAGTCAGTCAGGGGGCTGGGGCCAACGTCCTGACTTTC. Translating it yields CASSLVSQGAGANVLTF. V gene TRBV11-2 combines with J gene TRBJ2-6; 7 bases align to TRBD1. Germline CDR1 and CDR2: SGHAT and FQNNGV. CDR3 length: 17 residues. After removal of 1 base from V and 2 bases from J, the junction contained 5 bases not matched to a gene.

The chain recombines TRBV28 with TRBJ2-3; 11 bases are shared with TRBD2. The V gene's germline CDR1 is MDHEN and CDR2 SYDVKM. The CDR3 contains 16 residues. The V segment lost 3 bases and the J segment 5 bases; nucleotides outside the gene matches: 7. The CDR3 is CASSFMTSGMEDTQYF. The CDR3 DNA reads TGTGCCAGCAGTTTTATGACTAGCGGGATGGAAGATACGCAGTATTTT.

V is TRBV5-1 and J is TRBJ1-1; D not certain. The V and J ends lost 0 bases and 3 bases respectively, with 12 bases between them. Germline CDR1 is SGHRS and CDR2 is YFSETQ. The CDR3 has 15 residues. The CDR3 here is CASSLGPTGDTEAFF. The CDR3 nucleotides are TGCGCCAGCAGCTTGGGCCCTACCGGGGACACTGAAGCTTTCTTT. The whole variable domain, remainder taken from reference TRBV5-1 and TRBJ1-1, is KAGVTQTPRYLIKTRGQQVTLSCSPISGHRSVSWYQQTPGQGLQFLFEYFSETQRNKGNFPGRFSGRQFSNSRSEMNVSTLELGDSALYLCASSLGPTGDTEAFFGQGTRLTVV.

The V gene is TRBV10-3, the J gene TRBJ2-7; D is undetermined. This CDR3 has 15 amino acids. V was cut by 2 bases and J by 0 bases, with 11 bases left in between. From germline, CDR1 is ENHRY and CDR2 SYGVKD. CDR3 in DNA: TGTGCCATCAGTGAGGGCGGAAGGAGCTCCTACGAGCAGTACTTC. This encodes CAISEGGRSSYEQYF.

In DNA, the CDR3 is TGTGCCAGCAGCTTCAGACTAGCACCCGGGGAGCTGTTTTTT. This gives the protein CASSFRLAPGELFF. The chain employs TRBV5-5 and TRBJ2-2; 7 bases are a match to TRBD2. J was trimmed by 6 bases and V by 2 bases; bases with no gene match: 4. The germline CDR1 and CDR2 sequences are SGHKS and YYEKEE (reference sequence). CDR3 length: 14 residues.

This chain joins TRBV11-2 and TRBJ2-3; D not certain. The ends were cut back, 0 bases at V and 13 bases at J, with 14 bases in the middle. CDR3 size: 13 residues. Germline V gene lookup returns CDR1 SGHAT and CDR2 FQNNGV. In DNA form, the CDR3 reads TGTGCCAGCAGCTTAGAAGGGCTGCACCATAAGTATTTT. This gives the protein CASSLEGLHHKYF.

This sequence joins TRBV4-3 and TRBJ2-7; D possibly corresponds to TRBD2 (6 bases). The CDR3 consists of 14 residues. Germline CDR1 and CDR2: LGHNA and YSLEER. Between the trimmed V and J ends, which lost 3 bases and 0 bases, there was a span of 9 bases. CDR3 in amino acids: CASSQGLASYEQYF. CDR3 DNA sequence: TGCGCCAGCAGCCAGGGACTTGCCTCCTACGAGCAGTACTTC.

The chain has TRBV4-1 and TRBJ1-3; 9 bases are shared with TRBD1. Trimming cost V 4 bases and J 2 bases; bases outside gene matches: 3. The germline gives CDR1 MGHRA, CDR2 YSYEKL. There are 15 residues in the CDR3. The CDR3 DNA reads TGCGCCAGCAGCCGGGACAGGGCTGCTGGAAACACCATATATTTT. Amino acid sequence: CASSRDRAAGNTIYF.

The chain joins TRBV5-6 to TRBJ2-7; possibly TRBD1 for D (6 bases). The CDR3 loop spans 14 amino acids. V was pared by 4 bases and J by 3 bases, with 14 bases between. The germline CDR1 and CDR2 sequences are SGHDT and YYEEEE. The CDR3 protein is CASSETGYLYEQYF. In DNA, the CDR3 is TGTGCCAGCAGCGAAACAGGGTACCTCTACGAGCAGTACTTC.

V and J are TRBV5-4 and TRBJ1-2; TRBD1 matches at 7 bases. V trimming: 4 bases; J trimming: 4 bases; junction bases outside the gene matches: 7. The CDR3 contains 14 residues. Germline-derived CDR1 and CDR2 are SGHNT and YYREEE (reference sequence). CDR3 in DNA: TGTGCCAGCAGCCTAGGACAGGACTTCTATGGCTACACCTTC. It encodes CASSLGQDFYGYTF. Using reference TRBV5-4 and TRBJ1-2 for the parts outside the CDR3, the full variable domain is ETGVTQSPTHLIKTRGQQVTLRCSSQSGHNTVSWYQQALGQGPQFIFQYYREEENGRGNFPPRFSGLQFPNYSSELNVNALELDDSALYLCASSLGQDFYGYTFGSGTRLTVV.

The rearrangement joins TRBV2 to TRBJ2-2; TRBD1 matches 8 bases. The junction had 9 bases not matched to a gene; V was cut back by 5 bases and J by 7 bases. The CDR3 has 15 amino acids. Germline V gene sequence: CDR1 SNHLY, CDR2 FYNNEI. CDR3 coding DNA: TGTGCCAGCAGTAACGGACAGGGATGGGTCGGGGAGCTGTTTTTT. Protein sequence: CASSNGQGWVGELFF.

This chain connects TRBV4-3 to TRBJ1-1, with a weak D call TRBD1 (6 bases). This CDR3 region has 15 residues. From germline, CDR1 is LGHNA and CDR2 YSLEER. V was clipped by 0 bases and J by 7 bases, with 15 bases between them. In nucleotides, the CDR3 is TGCGCCAGCAGCCAAGATACTAACAGGGTATTTGAAGCTTTCTTT. This codes for CASSQDTNRVFEAFF.

The V gene is TRBV28, the J gene TRBJ2-7; 13 bases agree with TRBD2. This CDR3 contains 16 residues. The junction had 8 bases not matched to a gene; V was cut back by 5 bases and J by 4 bases. The germline V gene encodes CDR1 MDHEN and CDR2 SYDVKM. CDR3 residues: CASSPPLAGGPYEQYF. The CDR3 DNA sequence: TGTGCCAGCAGTCCCCCACTAGCGGGAGGGCCTTACGAGCAGTACTTC.